The 29 T cell receptor beta chains listed next were all sequenced from one sample in a study of T cells in Graves' hyperthyroidism and ophthalmopathy. It was RNA transcripts that yielded the amplified TCR beta CDR3 regions. The HTBI primer set served for first-round RT-PCR of the TCR CDR3. TCRdb re-called the multiplex PCR reads through MiXCR, storing one row per CDR3 protein. The sample shows about 500,000 distinct CDR3 sequences, 15% to 20% of them seen only once. The sequenced sample consisted of blood. Receptors were obtained from a woman aged 25 to 39 with Graves' ophthalmopathy.

This clonotype has just a few counts. The rearrangement links TRBV6-1 to TRBJ1-1; D not certain. The V end was cut by 2 bases, the J end by 4 bases, with 5 bases between. The CDR3 runs 12 residues. Germline V gene sequence: CDR1 MNHNS, CDR2 SASEGT. This CDR3 is CASSEPFTEAFF. For the CDR3, the DNA is TGTGCCAGCAGTGAACCCTTCACTGAAGCTTTCTTT.

This clonotype was observed a handful of times. Compared with germline, one end of the junction differs, possibly owing to a read error. This rearrangement joins TRBV29-1 to TRBJ1-1; D is possibly TRBD1 (5 bases). This CDR3 contains 13 residues. The germline V gene has CDR1 SQVTM and CDR2 ANQGSEA. Written as DNA, the CDR3 is TGCAGCGTTGAAAGGACACCGAACGCTGAAGCTTTCTTT. Its protein product is CSVERTPNAEAFF.

Only a few counts were recorded for this clonotype. A much larger clone differs by one base, so this may be a read error. The chain couples TRBV28 to TRBJ2-7; 8 positions agree with TRBD1. The CDR3 length is 15 residues. Germline lookup yields CDR1 MDHEN and CDR2 SYDVKM. The CDR3 nucleotides are TGTGCCAGCAGGATCCCCCAGGGGGCGGCCTACGAGCGGTACTTC. Amino acids: CASRIPQGAAYERYF.

This clonotype showed up many times. The chain recombines TRBV18 with TRBJ2-7; 11 bases fit TRBD2. CDR3 length equals 16 residues. Per germline, CDR1 KGHSH and CDR2 LQKENI. J gave up 5 bases and V 0 bases, and 6 bases lay outside the gene matches. This CDR3 is CASSPPGTSGTDEQYF. The CDR3 coding sequence is TGTGCCAGCTCACCACCCGGGACTAGCGGCACGGACGAGCAGTACTTC. Combining the CDR3 with reference TRBV18 and TRBJ2-7 gives the whole variable domain NAGVMQNPRHLVRRRGQEARLRCSPMKGHSHVYWYRQLPEEGLKFMVYLQKENIIDESGMPKERFSAEFPKEGPSILRIQQVVRGDSAAYFCASSPPGTSGTDEQYFGPGTRLTVT.

The genes are TRBV9 and TRBJ2-1; possibly TRBD2 for D (5 bases). Between the trimmed V and J ends, which lost 2 bases and 5 bases, there was a span of 5 bases. The CDR3 length is 12 residues. Germline V gene sequence: CDR1 SGDLS, CDR2 YYNGEE. The DNA of the CDR3 is TGTGCCAGCAGCGTGGGAGACAATGAGCAGTTCTTC. Translation: CASSVGDNEQFF.

This clonotype was counted many times. The gene calls are TRBV15 and TRBJ2-1; 7 bases agree with TRBD2. The CDR3 has 14 amino acids. Germline V gene sequence: CDR1 LNHNV, CDR2 YYDKDF (reference sequence). V gave up 1 base and J gave up 6 bases; unmatched junction bases: 3. DNA of the CDR3: TGTGCCACCAGCAGAGGGGGGACTATCAATGAGCAGTTCTTC. It codes for CATSRGGTINEQFF.

This clonotype occurred many times. This chain connects TRBV7-2 to TRBJ2-3; unclear D gene. V lost 3 bases, J lost 1 base, and 11 bases lay in between. The CDR3 loop spans 15 amino acids. The germline CDR1 and CDR2 sequences are SGHTA and FQGNSA. Here the CDR3 DNA reads TGTGCCAGCAGCTTTGACACTCCGGGCACAGATACGCAGTATTTT. Translation: CASSFDTPGTDTQYF.

V gene TRBV6-2 or TRBV6-3 combines with J gene TRBJ2-1, with TRBD2 matching 8 bases. V lost 7 bases, J lost 4 bases, and 9 bases stayed unmatched. This CDR3 has 15 residues. Germline CDR1 and CDR2: MNHEY and SVGEGT. The CDR3 reads CASTHGTSRYNEQFF. CDR3 coding DNA: TGTGCCAGCACCCACGGGACTAGTCGTTACAATGAGCAGTTCTTC.

This clonotype has only a few counts. This chain uses TRBV4-3 with TRBJ2-2; D ambiguous. The V gene's germline CDR1 is LGHNA and CDR2 YSLEER. This CDR3 is built from 15 residues. V was cut by 1 base and J by 3 bases, with 9 bases left in between. The CDR3 bases are TGCGCCAGCAGCCAAGTTGCCTCCGACACCGGGGAGCTGTTTTTT. Translating it yields CASSQVASDTGELFF.

This clonotype came up a few times. The V and J genes are TRBV12-3 or TRBV12-4 and TRBJ1-6; 9 bases agree with TRBD1. The ends lost 5 bases at V and 6 bases at J; junction bases unmatched: 5. The CDR3 has 15 amino acids. The CDR3 here is CASSPGQGLNSPLHF. Here the CDR3 DNA reads TGTGCCAGCAGTCCGGGACAGGGCCTTAATTCACCCCTCCACTTT.

This clonotype was observed a handful of times. The chain couples TRBV7-2 to TRBJ1-4; unclear D gene. The germline V gene encodes CDR1 SGHTA and CDR2 FQGNSA. The CDR3 loop spans 12 amino acids. The V end lost 5 bases, the J end lost 11 bases, and 12 bases lay between the germline ends. DNA of the CDR3: TGTGCCAGCAGCCCACCAAGTCAGAAACTGTTTTTT. Translating it yields CASSPPSQKLFF.

This clonotype was counted at least ten times. The rearrangement links TRBV30 to TRBJ2-3; no clear D gene. V lost 3 bases, J lost 4 bases, and 17 bases lay in between. CDR3 length: 15 amino acids. Germline assignment: CDR1 GTSNPN and CDR2 SVGIG (reference sequence). CDR3 sequence reads: CAWRAGVAEADTQYF. CDR3 nucleotide sequence: TGTGCCTGGAGGGCCGGAGTCGCAGAGGCAGATACGCAGTATTTT.

The V gene is TRBV28, the J gene TRBJ2-7; possibly TRBD2 for D (6 bases). CDR1 MDHEN and CDR2 SYDVKM come from the germline V gene. CDR3 size: 13 residues. V dropped 5 bases and J dropped 6 bases, with 14 bases sitting between them. Here the CDR3 DNA reads TGTGCCAGCAGTGGGGGACTTATCAGCGAGCAGTACTTC. Translated, it gives CASSGGLISEQYF.

Concerning this clonotype itself: This sequence may be a read error, since a much larger clone differs from it by one base. The genes are TRBV5-6 and TRBJ2-1, with no clear D. This CDR3 contains 16 residues. V dropped 3 bases and J dropped 0 bases, with 13 bases sitting between them. The V gene's germline CDR1 is SGHDT and CDR2 YYEEEE. The CDR3 region has the DNA TGTGCCAGCAGCTCGGAACCCCGCCGCTCCTACAATGAGCAGTTCTTC. It yields the protein CASSSEPRRSYNEQFF.

The sample holds a few counts of this clonotype. J is TRBJ2-2 and V is TRBV7-3, with 11 positions matching TRBD2. Looked up from germline, CDR1 is SGHTA and CDR2 is FQGTGA. This CDR3 has 18 amino acids. J lost 5 bases, V lost 5 bases, and 13 bases had no gene match. This CDR3 reads CASSPRLAGRARTGELFF. The CDR3 nucleotides read TGTGCCAGCAGCCCCCGACTAGCGGGGAGGGCCCGAACCGGGGAGCTGTTTTTT.

The chain combines TRBV2 with TRBJ1-5, with no clear D. The germline CDR1 and CDR2 sequences are SNHLY and FYNNEI. The CDR3 has 13 amino acids. V shed 3 bases and J shed 4 bases, with 7 bases lying between them. CDR3 region: CASSDYTNQPQHF. In DNA form, the CDR3 reads TGTGCCAGCAGTGACTATACGAATCAGCCCCAGCATTTT.

This clonotype was observed at least ten times. The chain employs TRBV18 and TRBJ2-2; TRBD1 might be the D (6 bases). With 3 bases removed from V and 10 bases from J, the gap between germline ends came to 18 bases. The CDR3 is made up of 15 amino acids. From germline, CDR1 is KGHSH and CDR2 LQKENI. The CDR3 DNA follows: TGTGCCAGCTCACCCCCAGACAGGAGTTATGAGGAGCTGTTTTTT. It specifies CASSPPDRSYEELFF.

The V and J genes are TRBV6-1 and TRBJ2-5, with D uncertain. Trimming stripped 4 bases from V and 1 base from J, with 10 bases between. The CDR3 contains 14 residues. Germline assignment: CDR1 MNHNS and CDR2 SASEGT. The DNA of the CDR3 is TGTGCCAGCAGTGTAACACTTGCCCAAGAGACCCAGTACTTC. This sequence encodes CASSVTLAQETQYF.

This clonotype came up a few times. The V call is TRBV5-1, the J call TRBJ1-5; D is undetermined. Trimming stripped 0 bases from V and 2 bases from J, with 12 bases between. The CDR3 spans 16 residues. The V gene's germline CDR1 is SGHRS and CDR2 YFSETQ. CDR3 residues: CASSLDPSEGNQPQHF. The CDR3 bases are TGCGCCAGCAGCTTGGACCCCTCTGAGGGCAATCAGCCCCAGCATTTT.

This clonotype was found many times. The chain carries TRBV30 and TRBJ1-2; D not resolved. The CDR3 contains 13 residues. Germline values: CDR1 GTSNPN, CDR2 SVGIG (reference sequence). Trimming left V 3 bases short and J 0 bases short, with 8 bases between. CDR3 nucleotide sequence: TGTGCCTGGAGCGACGGGGCTAACTATGGCTACACCTTC. It is translated as CAWSDGANYGYTF.

The V and J genes are TRBV2 and TRBJ2-3; 11 bases agree with TRBD2. Trimming removed 3 bases from V and 5 bases from J; junction bases left unmatched: 10. CDR1 is SNHLY and CDR2 is FYNNEI in the germline V gene. The CDR3 covers 17 residues. The CDR3 nucleotides are TGTGCCAGCAGTGAGGGGTTTAGCGGGAGGGCCAAAGATACGCAGTATTTT. Translated, it gives CASSEGFSGRAKDTQYF.

This clonotype was seen ten or more times. CDR3 loop: CASSGTASTDTQYF. The CDR3 DNA sequence: TGTGCCAGCAGCGGGACAGCAAGCACAGATACGCAGTATTTT. The chain employs TRBV6-2 or TRBV6-3 and TRBJ2-3; 7 bases map to TRBD1. The CDR3 spans 14 residues. Germline V gene data show CDR1 as MNHEY and CDR2 as SVGEGT. V gave up 6 bases and J gave up 0 bases; unmatched junction bases: 3.

This clonotype was recorded at least ten times. The V gene is TRBV6-1, the J gene TRBJ1-5, with TRBD1 as a possible D gene (6 bases). Germline CDR1 is MNHNS and CDR2 is SASEGT. The CDR3 sequence is 16 residues long. Trimming removed 5 bases at V and 1 base at J, with 15 bases between. The CDR3 coding sequence is TGTGCCAGCAGTTTCACAGGGCGTGGCAGCAATCAGCCCCAGCATTTT. This translates into CASSFTGRGSNQPQHF.

The sample holds a few counts of this clonotype. This CDR3 reads CASSPSGTGTNYGYTF. DNA of the CDR3: TGTGCCAGCAGCCCATCGGGCACAGGAACTAACTATGGCTACACCTTC. This chain uses TRBV9 with TRBJ1-2, with D possibly matching TRBD1 (5 bases). The CDR3 extends over 16 amino acids. Per germline, CDR1 SGDLS and CDR2 YYNGEE. The V end was cut by 4 bases, the J end by 0 bases, with 16 bases between.

This clonotype was picked up many times. This chain joins TRBV4-3 and TRBJ2-7, with 9 bases fitting TRBD2. From germline, CDR1 is LGHNA and CDR2 YSLEER. This CDR3 is 14 amino acids long. J lost 4 bases, V lost 4 bases, and 5 bases had no gene match. The CDR3 spells CASSPGLAEYEQYF. In nucleotides, the CDR3 is TGCGCCAGCAGCCCGGGACTAGCTGAGTACGAGCAGTACTTC.

The chain uses TRBV6-2 or TRBV6-3 and TRBJ2-6; D is undetermined. The CDR3 extends over 14 amino acids. CDR1 MNHEY and CDR2 SVGEGT come from the germline V gene. Trimming cost V 6 bases and J 0 bases, with 6 bases left between them. The CDR3 reads CASSRFSGANVLTF. Written as DNA, the CDR3 is TGTGCCAGCAGCAGGTTCTCTGGGGCCAACGTCCTGACTTTC.

In its sample, this clonotype was seen many times. The V gene is TRBV7-2, the J gene TRBJ2-1; 13 nucleotides match TRBD2. The CDR3 is made up of 16 amino acids. Germline assignment: CDR1 SGHTA and CDR2 FQGNSA. J lost 8 bases, V lost 4 bases, and 8 bases had no gene match. The CDR3 DNA is TGTGCCAGCAGCTCAGGGACTAGCGGGGATTTCGATGAGCAGTTCTTC. Its translation is CASSSGTSGDFDEQFF.

This clonotype appeared many times. The rearrangement links TRBV12-3 or TRBV12-4 to TRBJ1-1, with 8 nucleotides matching TRBD1. V trimming: 3 bases; J trimming: 2 bases; junction bases outside the gene matches: 5. The CDR3 spans 15 residues. The CDR3 loop is CASSFQTGVNTEAFF. CDR3 nucleotide sequence: TGTGCCAGCAGTTTCCAGACAGGGGTTAACACTGAAGCTTTCTTT.

This clonotype was seen ten or more times. CDR3 bases: TGTGCCAGCAGTAAGGGACAGCGAACCCATACAGATACGCAGTATTTT. Translation gives CASSKGQRTHTDTQYF. The gene calls are TRBV28 and TRBJ2-3, with 7 bases matching TRBD1. Germline CDR1 and CDR2: MDHEN and SYDVKM. V shed 5 bases, J shed 3 bases, and the junction held 11 bases outside the gene matches. The CDR3 has 16 residues.